The next 31 T cell receptor beta chains were all read from a single sample in a study of blood T cells in healthy people across ages. Through a sample-barcoded 5' primer and a J-beta primer mix, a second PCR was run for roughly 7 to 11 cycles. TCRdb redid the calling of the 5' RACE reads with MiXCR, one entry per CDR3 protein. The data show around 1,100,000 distinct CDR3 sequences, about two fifths seen once. Sequenced material: blood. These receptors were collected from a man aged 18 to 30 in good health.

The chain has TRBV2 and TRBJ2-5, with D unclear. V was cut by 6 bases and J by 1 base, with 15 bases left in between. Germline assignment: CDR1 SNHLY and CDR2 FYNNEI. CDR3 size: 15 residues. CDR3 bases: TGTGCCAGCAGCCCGGACGGTGGGGTCCAAGAGACCCAGTACTTC. Amino acid sequence: CASSPDGGVQETQYF.

The chain couples TRBV27 to TRBJ1-5; D unclear. The CDR3 has 15 amino acids. V dropped 2 bases and J dropped 3 bases, with 11 bases sitting between them. Per the germline V gene, CDR1 is MNHEY and CDR2 is SMNVEV (reference sequence). The CDR3 sequence is CASSLRARNNQPQHF. The CDR3 DNA reads as TGTGCCAGCAGTTTACGGGCGCGGAACAATCAGCCCCAGCATTTT.

This clonotype was counted between two and nine times. For the CDR3, the DNA is TGCAGCGCCCAAGCCACCTATAATTCACCCCTCCACTTT. Its protein is CSAQATYNSPLHF. This chain uses TRBV29-1 with TRBJ1-6, with D uncertain. Germline CDR1 and CDR2: SQVTM and ANQGSEA. The CDR3 spans 13 residues. The V end was cut by 7 bases, the J end by 2 bases, with 9 bases between.

The CDR3, as DNA: TGTGCCAGCAGCCAAGTGGGACAGATCTACAATGAGCAGTTCTTC. Protein: CASSQVGQIYNEQFF. The rearrangement links TRBV3-1 to TRBJ2-1, with 7 nucleotides matching TRBD1. The CDR3 is 15 amino acids. The junction had 3 bases not matched to a gene; V was cut back by 1 base and J by 3 bases. Germline values: CDR1 LGHDT, CDR2 YNNKEL (reference sequence).

The J gene is TRBJ2-7, the V gene TRBV12-3 or TRBV12-4; weak D call: TRBD1 (5 bases). TRBJ2-5 explains the end of the DNA better; the J call may be wrong. The CDR3 is 14 amino acids. The CDR3 loop reads CASSVDSHQETQYF. The DNA of the CDR3 is TGTGCCAGCAGTGTCGACAGTCATCAAGAGACCCAGTACTTC.

The rearrangement uses TRBV10-3 and TRBJ1-1, with a possible D match to TRBD1 (5 bases). V dropped 1 base and J dropped 5 bases, with 23 bases sitting between them. Germline CDR1 ENHRY, CDR2 SYGVKD. The CDR3 consists of 18 residues. The CDR3 reads CAISELRGEGSGVTEAFF. CDR3 DNA: TGTGCCATCAGTGAGTTGCGGGGGGAAGGATCCGGGGTAACTGAAGCTTTCTTT.

This clonotype has a handful of counts. The chain employs TRBV7-2 and TRBJ1-1; D not resolved. Trimming stripped 1 base from V and 10 bases from J, with 10 bases between. The length of the CDR3 is 12 residues. Germline V gene data show CDR1 as SGHTA and CDR2 as FQGNSA. CDR3 loop: CASSLDPGRAFF. The CDR3 coding sequence is TGTGCCAGCAGCTTAGATCCGGGGAGAGCTTTCTTT.

This clonotype occurred many times. The chain has TRBV7-2 and TRBJ2-3; the D is unclear. The V gene's germline CDR1 is SGHTA and CDR2 FQGNSA. The CDR3 is 14 residues long. The ends were cut back, 5 bases at V and 0 bases at J, with 9 bases in the middle. The chain's CDR3 is CASSPDLSTDTQYF. The CDR3 bases are TGTGCCAGCAGCCCAGATCTTAGCACAGATACGCAGTATTTT.

This clonotype was observed many times. The CDR3 DNA is TGTGCCAGCAGCCCTTCCGGGACCGCGAACTATGGCTACACCTTC. The encoded protein is CASSPSGTANYGYTF. The V gene is TRBV12-3 or TRBV12-4, the J gene TRBJ1-2; maybe TRBD1 (5 bases). There are 15 residues in the CDR3. V was trimmed by 6 bases and J by 2 bases, leaving 16 bases between them.

The V gene is TRBV14, the J gene TRBJ2-7; TRBD1 aligns across 11 bases. Near its end, the DNA agrees better with TRBJ2-5, so the J call may be wrong. Germline CDR1 and CDR2: SGHDN and FVKESK. The CDR3 spans 13 residues. DNA of the CDR3: TGTGCCAGCAGTCGGGACAGGGGGGTGACCCAGTACTTC. It yields the protein CASSRDRGVTQYF.

The chain couples TRBV6-6 to TRBJ2-1, with TRBD2 identical over 7 bases. After removal of 7 bases from V and 8 bases from J, the junction contained 11 bases not matched to a gene. The CDR3 length is 14 residues. Germline CDR1 reads MNHNY; CDR2 reads SVGAGI (reference sequence). The CDR3 DNA sequence: TGTGCCAGCAAAAGGCTAGCGGCTGGGGATGAGCAGTTCTTC. It is translated as CASKRLAAGDEQFF.

The sample holds a few counts of this clonotype. V is TRBV20-1 and J is TRBJ2-5, with D unclear. The V end lost 0 bases, the J end lost 5 bases, and 7 bases lay between the germline ends. CDR3 size: 12 residues. Germline V CDR1 and CDR2: DFQATT, SNEGSKA (reference sequence). Here the CDR3 reads CSAREVLETQYF. The CDR3 DNA follows: TGCAGTGCTAGAGAGGTATTGGAGACCCAGTACTTC.

This clonotype occurred a few times. The chain couples TRBV20-1 to TRBJ2-7, with a weak D call TRBD2 (6 bases). V dropped 5 bases and J dropped 0 bases, with 11 bases sitting between them. CDR1 and CDR2 from the germline V gene are DFQATT and SNEGSKA (reference sequence). This CDR3 has 13 residues. The CDR3 loop is CSAPSESSYEQYF. CDR3 nucleotide sequence: TGCAGTGCTCCTAGCGAAAGCTCCTACGAGCAGTACTTC.

This clonotype was observed a few times. This chain joins TRBV7-9 and TRBJ1-4; 7 positions match TRBD1. CDR1 is SEHNR and CDR2 is FQNEAQ in the germline V gene (reference sequence). The CDR3 contains 17 residues. V lost 8 bases to trimming and J lost 1 base; unmatched junction nucleotides: 13. Written as DNA, the CDR3 is TGTGCCAGCCGGGGGACAGCCCGACGCGGAACTAATGAAAAACTGTTTTTT. Protein product: CASRGTARRGTNEKLFF.

The genes are TRBV12-3 or TRBV12-4 and TRBJ2-5; possible D gene TRBD2, 6 bases. V shed 11 bases and J shed 5 bases, with 18 bases lying between them. CDR3 length equals 13 residues. CDR3: CAGTTTRWETQYF. As DNA, the CDR3 is TGTGCCGGCACCACGACTAGGTGGGAGACCCAGTACTTC.

V gene TRBV7-3 combines with J gene TRBJ1-2, with D perhaps TRBD1 (5 bases). CDR1 SGHTA and CDR2 FQGTGA come from the germline V gene. V lost 3 bases, J lost 4 bases, and 18 bases lay in between. This CDR3 has 16 residues. CDR3 nucleotide sequence: TGTGCCAGCAGCTTTCAACCGGGGCCGCTTTTCTATGGCTACACCTTC. Residues: CASSFQPGPLFYGYTF.

The chain employs TRBV27 and TRBJ2-4, with no clear D. V dropped 5 bases and J dropped 0 bases, with 8 bases sitting between them. CDR3 size: 14 residues. Germline CDR1 and CDR2: MNHEY and SMNVEV (reference sequence). CDR3 sequence (DNA): TGTGCCAGCAGTACGTCATTAGCCAAAAACATTCAGTACTTC. Translated: CASSTSLAKNIQYF.

The chain links TRBV12-3 or TRBV12-4 to TRBJ2-1; 12 bases fit TRBD2. The CDR3 totals 15 residues. V dropped 4 bases and J dropped 4; count of bases not matched to a gene: 2. This CDR3 reads CASSWLAGGYNEQFF. In DNA form, the CDR3 reads TGTGCCAGCAGTTGGCTAGCGGGGGGGTACAATGAGCAGTTCTTC.

The chain combines TRBV12-3 or TRBV12-4 with TRBJ1-5, with TRBD1 as a possible D gene (5 bases). The V gene lost 5 bases and the J gene lost 5 bases, with 13 bases spanning the gap. There are 14 residues in the CDR3. In DNA, the CDR3 is TGTGCCAGCAGTGATTACTTACAGGATCAGCCCCAGCATTTT. Encoded protein: CASSDYLQDQPQHF.

The genes are TRBV7-8 and TRBJ2-1; TRBD2 matches 16 bases. CDR3 length: 19 residues. After removal of 7 bases from V and 1 base from J, the junction contained 10 bases not matched to a gene. Germline CDR1 is SGHVS and CDR2 is FQNEAQ. CDR3 bases: TGTGCCAGCACCCTGGGGACTAGCGGGGGGGCCGGTTCCTACAATGAGCAGTTCTTC. This gives the protein CASTLGTSGGAGSYNEQFF.

The chain employs TRBV9 and TRBJ1-1, with D possibly being TRBD1 (5 bases). V lost 3 bases, J lost 11 bases, and 17 bases lay in between. Germline CDR1 is SGDLS and CDR2 is YYNGEE. This CDR3 comprises 13 residues. CDR3 bases: TGTGCCAGCAGCGGTCGGGAGCTAGAGGGGGCTTTCTTT. Protein product: CASSGRELEGAFF.

In its sample, this clonotype was seen a few times. The chain links TRBV21-1 to TRBJ1-5. TRBV21-1 is annotated as a pseudogene. This CDR3 is 14 amino acids long. This CDR3 is CASSGILFHRPQHF. The CDR3 DNA sequence: TGTGCCAGCAGCGGGATACTATTTCATCGTCCCCAGCATTTT.

CDR3 bases: TGTGCCAGCAGCCAAGACCCCGACAGACTCACTGAAGCTTTCTTT. Translation gives CASSQDPDRLTEAFF. This chain connects TRBV3-1 to TRBJ1-1; possibly TRBD1 for D (5 bases). In germline, CDR1 is LGHDT, CDR2 YNNKEL (reference sequence). With 0 bases removed from V and 4 bases from J, the gap between germline ends came to 12 bases. CDR3 size: 15 residues.

This chain links TRBV20-1 with TRBJ2-5, with D unresolved. V was cut by 0 bases and J by 0 bases, with 8 bases left in between. Looked up from germline, CDR1 is DFQATT and CDR2 is SNEGSKA (reference sequence). This CDR3 is 14 amino acids long. The CDR3 is CSARDFDNQETQYF. CDR3 DNA sequence: TGCAGTGCTAGAGATTTCGACAACCAAGAGACCCAGTACTTC.

The table lists this clonotype with a few counts. The rearrangement uses TRBV9 and TRBJ2-3; D call uncertain. The CDR3 spans 15 residues. Germline-derived CDR1 and CDR2 are SGDLS and YYNGEE. V gave up 3 bases and J gave up 0 bases, with 11 bases separating them. CDR3 residues: CASSGSLSSTDTQYF. In DNA, the CDR3 is TGTGCCAGCAGCGGGTCGCTATCTAGCACAGATACGCAGTATTTT.

This clonotype has a handful of counts. J is TRBJ1-5 and V is TRBV5-1; possible D gene TRBD1, 6 bases. Per germline, CDR1 SGHRS and CDR2 YFSETQ. The germline V and J ends were trimmed by 1 base and 7 bases, with 15 bases remaining between them. This CDR3 spans 15 amino acids. The CDR3 region is CASSLSGGARQPQHF. CDR3 in DNA: TGCGCCAGCAGCTTGAGTGGGGGCGCAAGGCAGCCCCAGCATTTT.

The chain has TRBV2 and TRBJ2-5; D ambiguous. CDR1 SNHLY and CDR2 FYNNEI come from the germline V gene. The CDR3 length is 16 residues. V lost 0 bases to trimming and J lost 11 bases, with 22 bases between them. The CDR3 is CASSEASPNYDNEQYF. In DNA form, the CDR3 reads TGTGCCAGCAGTGAAGCGTCCCCCAATTACGACAATGAGCAGTACTTC.

There are many counts of this clonotype. This chain uses TRBV7-9 with TRBJ2-1, with D unresolved. Germline CDR1 reads SEHNR; CDR2 reads FQNEAQ (reference sequence). The V gene lost 3 bases and the J gene lost 0 bases, with 9 bases spanning the gap. This CDR3 contains 15 residues. The CDR3 DNA reads TGTGCCAGCAGCTTCAGCGAGAGCTCCTACAATGAGCAGTTCTTC. It translates to CASSFSESSYNEQFF.

This clonotype was seen just once. V gene TRBV3-1 combines with J gene TRBJ2-1; 11 positions match TRBD2. This CDR3 is 14 amino acids long. V lost 8 bases to trimming and J lost 7 bases; unmatched junction nucleotides: 7. In germline, CDR1 is LGHDT, CDR2 YNNKEL (reference sequence). The CDR3 region is CASALAGGSNEQFF. The CDR3, as DNA: TGTGCCAGCGCCCTAGCGGGGGGATCGAATGAGCAGTTCTTC.

This clonotype was counted a few times. J is TRBJ2-7 and V is TRBV7-2; possibly TRBD1 or TRBD2 for D (5 bases each). V was cut by 5 bases and J by 4 bases, with 15 bases left in between. The length of the CDR3 is 14 residues. Germline V lookup: CDR1 SGHTA, CDR2 FQGNSA. The CDR3 sequence: CASSRGAYDYEQYF. The CDR3 DNA reads TGTGCCAGCAGCCGAGGGGCCTATGATTACGAGCAGTACTTC.

This clonotype was seen only once. The DNA for the CDR3 is TGTGCCAGCAGTCCCCCCAGGCCCACTGAAGCTTTCTTT. Its translation is CASSPPRPTEAFF. V is TRBV28 and J is TRBJ1-1, with D hard to call. Germline V gene lookup returns CDR1 MDHEN and CDR2 SYDVKM. The CDR3 extends over 13 amino acids. V lost 5 bases and J lost 4, with 11 bases in between.